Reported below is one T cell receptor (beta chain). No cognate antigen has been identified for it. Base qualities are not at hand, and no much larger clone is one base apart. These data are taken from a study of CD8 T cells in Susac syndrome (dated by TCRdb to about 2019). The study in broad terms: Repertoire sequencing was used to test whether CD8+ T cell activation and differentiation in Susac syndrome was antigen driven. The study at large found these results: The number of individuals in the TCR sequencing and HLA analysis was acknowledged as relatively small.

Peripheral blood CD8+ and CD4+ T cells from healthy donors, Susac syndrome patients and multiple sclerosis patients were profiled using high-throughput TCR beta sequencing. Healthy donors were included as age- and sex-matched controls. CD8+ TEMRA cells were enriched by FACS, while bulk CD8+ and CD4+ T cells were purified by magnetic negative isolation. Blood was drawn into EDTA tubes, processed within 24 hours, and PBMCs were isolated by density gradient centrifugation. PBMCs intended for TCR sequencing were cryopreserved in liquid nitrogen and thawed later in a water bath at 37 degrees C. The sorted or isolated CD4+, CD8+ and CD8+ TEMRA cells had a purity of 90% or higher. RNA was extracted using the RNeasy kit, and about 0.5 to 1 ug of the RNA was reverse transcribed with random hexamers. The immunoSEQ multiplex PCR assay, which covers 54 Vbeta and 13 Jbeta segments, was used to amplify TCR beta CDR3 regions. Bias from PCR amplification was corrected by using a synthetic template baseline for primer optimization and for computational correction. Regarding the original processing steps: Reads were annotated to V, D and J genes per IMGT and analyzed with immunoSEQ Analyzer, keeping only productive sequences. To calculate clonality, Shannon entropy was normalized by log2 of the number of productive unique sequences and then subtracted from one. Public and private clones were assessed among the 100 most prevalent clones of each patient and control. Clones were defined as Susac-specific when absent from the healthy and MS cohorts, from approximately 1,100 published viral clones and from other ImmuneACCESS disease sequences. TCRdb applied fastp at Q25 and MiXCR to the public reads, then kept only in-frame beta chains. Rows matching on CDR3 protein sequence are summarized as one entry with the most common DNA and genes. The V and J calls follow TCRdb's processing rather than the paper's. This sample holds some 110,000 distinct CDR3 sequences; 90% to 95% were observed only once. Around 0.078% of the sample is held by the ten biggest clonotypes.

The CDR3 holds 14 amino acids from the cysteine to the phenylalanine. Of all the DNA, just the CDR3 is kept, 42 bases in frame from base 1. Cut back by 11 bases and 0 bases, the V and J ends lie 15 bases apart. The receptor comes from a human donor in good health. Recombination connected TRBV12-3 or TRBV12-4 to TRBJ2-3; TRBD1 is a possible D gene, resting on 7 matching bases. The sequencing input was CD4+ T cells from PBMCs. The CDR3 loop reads CADRVGGSTDTQYF. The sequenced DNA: TGTGCCGACAGGGTCGGGGGTAGCACAGATACGCAGTATTTT.